One and the same sample provided the 24 T cell receptor beta chains below, sequenced in a study of identical twins' blood T cells. Each CDR3 protein gets one entry after TCRdb re-called the 5' RACE reads with MiXCR. The table shows fewer than 450,000 distinct CDR3 sequences, with under 30% occurring only once. Sequenced material: PBMCs. These receptors were collected from a woman between 18 and 50 years old in good health.

The V gene is TRBV6-2 or TRBV6-3, the J gene TRBJ1-1; 7 nucleotides align to TRBD1. Trimming at V came to 8 bases and at J to 6 bases, leaving 6 bases not matched to a gene. CDR3 size: 12 residues. Germline V gene lookup returns CDR1 MNHEY and CDR2 SVGEGT. In DNA form, the CDR3 reads TGTGCCAGCGGACCTACAGGGGCTGAAGCTTTCTTT. Translated: CASGPTGAEAFF.

This clonotype was counted only a few times. This chain's CDR3 is CASSQGLAGGPRQYF. In DNA form, the CDR3 reads TGTGCCAGCAGCCAAGGACTAGCGGGAGGGCCAAGGCAGTACTTC. The V and J genes are TRBV3-1 and TRBJ2-7; 14 nucleotides line up with TRBD2. Germline V lookup: CDR1 LGHDT, CDR2 YNNKEL (reference sequence). The length of the CDR3 is 15 residues. The V segment lost 1 base and the J segment 9 bases; nucleotides outside the gene matches: 5.

This clonotype was counted many times. V usage is TRBV29-1 and J usage is TRBJ1-1; unclear D gene. The V and J ends lost 6 bases and 1 base respectively, with 6 bases between them. This CDR3 region has 11 residues. CDR1 SQVTM and CDR2 ANQGSEA come from the germline V gene. In nucleotides, the CDR3 is TGCAGCGTGACACAGAACACTGAAGCTTTCTTT. Translated, it gives CSVTQNTEAFF.

This chain links TRBV5-1 with TRBJ1-3; the match to TRBD1 covers 8 bases. Trimming removed 5 bases from V and 0 bases from J; junction bases left unmatched: 4. The CDR3 length is 15 residues. Germline CDR1 reads SGHRS; CDR2 reads YFSETQ. Written as DNA, the CDR3 is TGCGCCAGCAGTGGGGGACAGGACTCTGGAAACACCATATATTTT. Its translation: CASSGGQDSGNTIYF.

This sequence joins TRBV19 and TRBJ1-4; D not certain. V gave up 3 bases and J gave up 6 bases, with 11 bases separating them. The CDR3 consists of 14 residues. In germline, CDR1 is LNHDA, CDR2 SQIVND (reference sequence). The CDR3 DNA reads TGTGCCAGTAGTATCCCCGGGGTGGATGAAAAACTGTTTTTT. It translates to CASSIPGVDEKLFF.

The chain uses TRBV29-1 and TRBJ1-1; D possibly corresponds to TRBD1 (6 bases). V was clipped by 7 bases and J by 1 base, with 16 bases between them. The V gene's germline CDR1 is SQVTM and CDR2 ANQGSEA. The length of the CDR3 is 14 residues. The CDR3 DNA reads as TGCAGCGCGGGGCCAGGGGAATGGAACACTGAAGCTTTCTTT. Translating it yields CSAGPGEWNTEAFF.

The chain uses TRBV6-2 or TRBV6-3 and TRBJ1-5; no reliable D call. Germline CDR1 MNHEY, CDR2 SVGEGT. Trimming removed 5 bases from V and 6 bases from J, with 8 bases in between. The CDR3 sequence is 12 residues long. As DNA, the CDR3 is TGTGCCAGCAGTCCCTTAAGTCAGCCCCAGCATTTT. Translating it yields CASSPLSQPQHF.

Remarks on this clonotype: A much larger clone is a single base away; this may be a read error. V and J are TRBV6-2 or TRBV6-3 and TRBJ2-1; D not certain. The V gene's germline CDR1 is MNHEY and CDR2 SVGEGT. CDR3 size: 12 residues. This CDR3 is CTSTPSRNEQFF. The CDR3, as DNA: TGTACCAGCACCCCCAGCCGCAATGAGCAGTTCTTC.

In nucleotides, the CDR3 is TGTGCCAGTAGTTCCGACAGGGGGACATCAAGCAATCAGCCCCAGCATTTT. It is translated as CASSSDRGTSSNQPQHF. V usage is TRBV19 and J usage is TRBJ1-5; 9 nucleotides match TRBD1. The V segment lost 5 bases and the J segment 1 base; nucleotides outside the gene matches: 9. The CDR3 sequence is 17 residues long. Germline CDR1 and CDR2: LNHDA and SQIVND (reference sequence). Using reference TRBV19 and TRBJ1-5 for the parts outside the CDR3, the full variable domain is DGGITQSPKYLFRKEGQNVTLSCEQNLNHDAMYWYRQDPGQGLRLIYYSQIVNDFQKGDIAEGYSVSREKKESFPLTVTSAQKNPTAFYLCASSSDRGTSSNQPQHFGDGTRLSIL.

There are a few counts of this clonotype. The chain combines TRBV2 with TRBJ2-3; 7 bases line up with TRBD2. The CDR3 length is 13 residues. With V trimmed by 4 bases and J by 6 bases, 4 bases remained unmatched. CDR1 SNHLY and CDR2 FYNNEI come from the germline V gene. The CDR3 bases are TGTGCCAGCAGTGGCGGACTAGGCGATACGCAGTATTTT. Its translation is CASSGGLGDTQYF.

This clonotype showed up just a few times. J is TRBJ1-2 and V is TRBV10-3; D gene ambiguous. V was pared by 3 bases and J by 0 bases, with 5 bases between. CDR1 ENHRY and CDR2 SYGVKD come from the germline V gene. CDR3 length: 13 amino acids. CDR3 amino acids: CAISDGANYGYTF. In DNA form, the CDR3 reads TGTGCCATCAGTGACGGGGCTAACTATGGCTACACCTTC.

Turning to this clonotype: Sequence at one end of the junction differs from germline and may be a read error. The genes are TRBV7-9 and TRBJ2-1; the D is unclear. The CDR3 has 11 residues. Germline V gene sequence: CDR1 SEHNR, CDR2 FQNEAQ (reference sequence). CDR3 DNA: TGTGCCAGAAGCTTAGTGGAGGAGCAGTTCTTC. Translated: CARSLVEEQFF.

Remarks on this clonotype: Relative to the germline gene, one junction end is altered; a read error may explain this. This rearrangement joins TRBV28 to TRBJ1-2; D gene unclear. Germline V gene sequence: CDR1 MDHEN, CDR2 SYDVKM. The CDR3 consists of 12 residues. The CDR3 DNA is TGTGCCAGCAGTTCACCAAACTGTGGCTACACCTTC. Its translation is CASSSPNCGYTF.

This clonotype showed up just a few times. This rearrangement joins TRBV12-5 to TRBJ1-4; a weak D match, TRBD1 (5 bases). From germline, CDR1 is LGHNT and CDR2 FRNRAP. The V end was cut by 6 bases, the J end by 2 bases, with 16 bases between. This CDR3 spans 16 amino acids. CDR3 residues: CASGRPRGSTNEKLFF. The CDR3, as DNA: TGTGCTAGTGGCCGTCCCCGGGGGAGTACTAATGAAAAACTGTTTTTT. The complete variable domain, with remaining parts taken from reference TRBV12-5 and TRBJ1-4, reads DARVTQTPRHKVTEMGQEVTMRCQPILGHNTVFWYRQTMMQGLELLAYFRNRAPLDDSGMPKDRFSAEMPDATLATLKIQPSEPRDSAVYFCASGRPRGSTNEKLFFGSGTQLSVL.

This sequence joins TRBV28 and TRBJ1-2; 9 nucleotides match TRBD1. This CDR3 contains 14 residues. The V segment lost 7 bases and the J segment 2 bases; nucleotides outside the gene matches: 5. Looked up from germline, CDR1 is MDHEN and CDR2 is SYDVKM. CDR3 coding DNA: TGTGCCAGCAAGACAGGGGGGGTAAACTATGGCTACACCTTC. As protein: CASKTGGVNYGYTF.

This clonotype was seen only a few times. The chain uses TRBV5-6 and TRBJ1-2; D remains ambiguous. The CDR3 consists of 16 residues. The ends were cut back, 0 bases at V and 2 bases at J, with 14 bases in the middle. Germline CDR1 is SGHDT and CDR2 is YYEEEE. The CDR3 bases are TGTGCCAGCAGCTTGGCCTTGACCGATCTGAACTATGGCTACACCTTC. It specifies CASSLALTDLNYGYTF.

A few counts support this clonotype. The chain joins TRBV9 to TRBJ2-1, with D unclear. Germline CDR1 is SGDLS and CDR2 is YYNGEE. V was pared by 0 bases and J by 7 bases, with 14 bases between. This CDR3 spans 15 amino acids. The CDR3 DNA sequence: TGTGCCAGCAGCGTAGCTGGTGAAATCAATAATGAGCAGTTCTTC. This encodes CASSVAGEINNEQFF.

This clonotype was seen only a few times. The V and J genes are TRBV7-2 and TRBJ1-3, with D unresolved. With 2 bases removed from V and 0 bases from J, the gap between germline ends came to 5 bases. Germline loops: CDR1 SGHTA, CDR2 FQGNSA. The CDR3 runs 14 residues. The DNA of the CDR3 is TGTGCCAGCAGCTTAACCCGCTCTGGAAACACCATATATTTT. Amino acids: CASSLTRSGNTIYF.

This sequence joins TRBV6-2 or TRBV6-3 and TRBJ1-5; perhaps TRBD1 as D (5 bases). From germline, CDR1 is MNHEY and CDR2 SVGEGT. This CDR3 contains 14 residues. Trimming took off 7 bases at V and 5 bases at J, with 15 bases between the two ends. This CDR3 is CASTFGGDHQPQHF. The DNA of the CDR3 is TGTGCCAGCACCTTCGGGGGGGATCATCAGCCCCAGCATTTT.

The gene calls are TRBV7-2 and TRBJ1-5; D is unresolved. The CDR3 has 15 amino acids. The ends were cut back, 0 bases at V and 5 bases at J, with 11 bases in the middle. CDR1 SGHTA and CDR2 FQGNSA come from the germline V gene. CDR3: CASSLASGSDQPQHF. The CDR3 DNA reads as TGTGCCAGCAGCTTAGCGTCAGGATCCGATCAGCCCCAGCATTTT.

The sample holds a few counts of this clonotype. This chain links TRBV5-1 with TRBJ1-1, with D hard to call. The CDR3 loop spans 15 amino acids. V shed 0 bases and J shed 0 bases, with 9 bases lying between them. From germline, CDR1 is SGHRS and CDR2 YFSETQ. CDR3 sequence reads: CASSLGGRLNTEAFF. The DNA of the CDR3 is TGCGCCAGCAGCTTGGGTGGACGTTTGAACACTGAAGCTTTCTTT.

The chain combines TRBV20-1 with TRBJ1-1; D is possibly TRBD1 (5 bases). V was pared by 6 bases and J by 8 bases, with 13 bases between. The CDR3 contains 11 residues. Germline V gene data show CDR1 as DFQATT and CDR2 as SNEGSKA (reference sequence). Written as DNA, the CDR3 is TGCAGTGCAAGCCCCGACAGAGAAGCTTTCTTT. As protein: CSASPDREAFF.

This clonotype was detected only a few times. This chain joins TRBV10-3 and TRBJ2-1; possibly TRBD1 for D (6 bases). The CDR3 length is 14 residues. The ends were cut back, 3 bases at V and 12 bases at J, with 18 bases in the middle. From germline, CDR1 is ENHRY and CDR2 SYGVKD. CDR3 residues: CAISEGGQGYMQFF. The CDR3 nucleotides read TGTGCCATCAGTGAAGGCGGGCAGGGGTATATGCAGTTCTTC.

Turning to this clonotype: This may stem from a read error, because a much larger clone lies one nucleotide away. Here the CDR3 DNA reads TGTGCCAGCTCACCACGGATGGACACTGAAGCTTTCTTT. Residues: CASSPRMDTEAFF. The chain carries TRBV18 and TRBJ1-1; D remains ambiguous. The V and J ends lost 1 base and 3 bases respectively, with 6 bases between them. The CDR3 spans 13 residues. The germline V gene has CDR1 KGHSH and CDR2 LQKENI.